This TCR beta chain comes out of a study of T cells after yellow fever vaccination. V shed 1 base and J 0 bases; nucleotides not matched to a gene: 7. There are 17 residues in the CDR3. In germline, CDR1 is PRHDT, CDR2 FYEKMQ (reference sequence). By 5'RACE template switching, TCR cDNA was produced, with a universal primer site and UMIs added in the process. TCRdb redid the calling of the 5' RACE reads with MiXCR, one entry per CDR3 protein. The sample holds about 350,000 distinct CDR3 sequences, around a tenth seen once. The V call is TRBV13, the J call TRBJ2-3, with 7 nucleotides matching TRBD2. The source of this sequence is a man between 18 and 35 years old who received the YFV17D yellow fever vaccine. The sequencing here drew on PBMCs, taken on the day of the first yellow fever vaccination. The CDR3 bases are TGTGCCAGCAGCTTAGATCTAGCGGACCCTAGCACAGATACGCAGTATTTT. This translates into CASSLDLADPSTDTQYF. Filled out from reference TRBV13 and TRBJ2-3, the complete variable domain reads AAGVIQSPRHLIKEKRETATLKCYPIPRHDTVYWYQQGPGQDPQFLISFYEKMQSDKGSIPDRFSAQQFSDYHSELNMSSLELGDSALYFCASSLDLADPSTDTQYFGPGTRLTVL.